The entry below gives a single T cell receptor beta chain sequence along with its context. Its specificity is not known. A second PCR, run for 7 to 11 cycles, used a sample-barcoded 5' primer plus a J-beta primer mix. TCRdb re-derived calls from the 5' RACE reads in MiXCR, one entry per CDR3 protein. The sample has some 780,000 distinct CDR3 sequences, around three fifths seen once; the top ten hold roughly 24%. The data are from a study of blood T cells in healthy people across ages. Notes on the study in general: In these data, TCR beta diversity tracked strongly with naive T cell percentage.

This receptor was identified in a middle-aged man in good health. Sequencing was carried out using blood.

DNA of the CDR3: TGTGCCATCTCGCGAGCGGGGGACTCCTACAATGAGCAGTTCTTC. It specifies CAISRAGDSYNEQFF. The rearrangement joins TRBV6-2 or TRBV6-3 to TRBJ2-1, with 8 bases that match TRBD2. Germline V CDR1 and CDR2: MNHEY, SVGEGT. The CDR3 has 15 residues. J gave up 0 bases and V 10 bases, and 8 bases lay outside the gene matches.